This TCR beta chain stems from a study of tumor-infiltrating lymphocytes in primary liver carcinoma. Study-level information: Tumors measured roughly 4.2 to 10 cm and were stage T1-T3 N0M0. Sample counts of productive TCRbeta reads spanned roughly 3.5 to 8 million; these counts were similar across tissue types. Broader study findings: Merely about 7-25% of top clones occurred in all five tumor regions.

TCR beta cDNA came from roughly 0.45 ug total RNA, primed with a constant-region primer. Amplification in three nested multiplex PCR rounds with slightly modified ARM-PCR gave rise to TCR beta libraries. For approximately 11 cycles apiece, the opening two PCR rounds ran with TRBV1-TRBV30 forward primers and a C-beta reverse primer. In TCRdb, the multiplex PCR reads were re-called with MiXCR into one record per CDR3 protein. Of approximately 76,000 distinct CDR3 sequences listed, 70% to 80% are singletons. The roughly 19-33 mg bulk tissue piece was not sorted before simultaneous RNA and DNA extraction. At sampling, these chronic HBV carriers had received no treatment. Only one count was recorded for this clonotype. Antigen specificity is unknown. Its ends do not fully match the called genes, so a read error is possible. The CDR3 is made up of 15 amino acids. CDR1 and CDR2 from the germline V gene are MNHNY and SVGAGI (reference sequence).

This sequence joins TRBV6-6 and TRBJ1-5, with TRBD1 matching 10 bases. The receptor comes from a woman aged 55-70 years with primary liver carcinoma and hepatitis B virus infection. Source material: liver tumor tissue from sampling region 4. Subset in this sample: tumor region T4, right-lateral pole. The CDR3: CASSRGQGGNQPRHF. CDR3 sequence (DNA): TGTGCCAGCAGCCGTGGACAGGGGGGCAATCAACCCCGGCATTTT.